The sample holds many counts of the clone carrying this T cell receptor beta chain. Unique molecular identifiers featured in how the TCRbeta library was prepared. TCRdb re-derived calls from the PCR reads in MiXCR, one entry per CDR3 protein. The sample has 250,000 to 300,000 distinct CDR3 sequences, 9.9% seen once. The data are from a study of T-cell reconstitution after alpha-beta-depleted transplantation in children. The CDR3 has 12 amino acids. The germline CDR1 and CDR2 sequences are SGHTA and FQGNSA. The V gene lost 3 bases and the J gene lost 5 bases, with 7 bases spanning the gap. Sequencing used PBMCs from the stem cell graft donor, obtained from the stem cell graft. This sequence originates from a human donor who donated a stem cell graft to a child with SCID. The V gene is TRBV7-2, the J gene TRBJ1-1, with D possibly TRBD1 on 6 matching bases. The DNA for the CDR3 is TGTGCCAGCAGCTTCACAGGGACTGAAGCTTTCTTT. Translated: CASSFTGTEAFF. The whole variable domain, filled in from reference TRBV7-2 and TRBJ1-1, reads GAGVSQSPSNKVTEKGKDVELRCDPISGHTALYWYRQSLGQGLEFLIYFQGNSAPDKSGLPSDRFSAERTGGSVSTLTIQRTQQEDSAVYLCASSFTGTEAFFGQGTRLTVV.